The clone carrying this TCR beta chain was seen repeatedly, ten times or more. Its antigen remains unidentified. This record comes from a study of T cell repertoires in cytomegalovirus infection. Broader study findings: The study found HLA-C-restricted CMV-specific TCR beta clonotypes dominating the ex vivo response. There were carriers of CMV plus the relevant HLA, and cumulative public TCR beta family frequency identified them.

TCRdb re-derived calls from the reads in MiXCR, one entry per CDR3 protein. The repertoire has 450,000 to 600,000 distinct CDR3 sequences, 25% to 35% of them found once; the top ten carry about a sixth. Trimming at V came to 4 bases and at J to 0 bases, leaving 6 bases not matched to a gene. CDR3 size: 17 residues. This sample comprised cultured PBMCs, obtained from culture after CMV antigen stimulation. The TCR sequence derives from a human donor in good health (CMV status not recorded). Some clones in this sample may be carry-over from other donors' samples. The V and J genes are TRBV12-3 or TRBV12-4 and TRBJ2-1, with 10 bases fitting TRBD2. CDR3 protein: CASSSGTSVSSYNEQFF. The CDR3, as DNA: TGTGCCAGCAGTTCCGGGACTAGCGTGAGCTCCTACAATGAGCAGTTCTTC.